This T cell receptor beta chain was sequenced during a study of cytomegalovirus exposure and HLA in healthy donors. Amplification used 60 Vbeta primers and 13 Jbeta primers. Assay used: immunoSEQ multiplex PCR; TCRdb lists only in-frame clones, some missing. The sample has 100,000 to 150,000 clones, 77% seen once. CDR3 length equals 13 residues. V lost 2 bases, J lost 6 bases, and 13 bases lay in between. The germline V gene has CDR1 GTSNPN and CDR2 SVGIG (reference sequence). This chain uses TRBV30 with TRBJ1-1, with D unresolved. This TCR came from a man aged 45-60 years in good health and CMV-seropositive. Sequencing was carried out using PBMCs. CDR3 residues: CAWSPVRGAEAFF. DNA of the CDR3: TGTGCCTGGAGTCCCGTAAGAGGTGCTGAAGCTTTCTTT.